This T cell receptor beta chain emerged from a study of cytomegalovirus exposure and HLA in healthy donors. Study-level information: Early on, a data release was issued that held 80 million or so unique TCRs from HLA-typed donors. Points from the study as a whole: There were reportedly fewer N-insertions in an Asian-associated ancestry cluster than the approximately 670-donor mean, in a later analysis. Cytomegalovirus status was reportedly diagnosed by the classifier with high specificity and sensitivity.

Comments on this clone: Its antigen is still unknown.

The CDR3 consists of 13 residues. The germline V gene encodes CDR1 GTSNPN and CDR2 SVGIG (reference sequence). V dropped 2 bases and J dropped 3; count of bases not matched to a gene: 3. Donors were nominally healthy when sampled, though unrecorded immune exposures were likely. Researchers ran the PCR with 60 Vbeta and 13 Jbeta primers. Repertoires were generated with immunoSEQ multiplex PCR, while TCRdb's copy carries only in-frame clones and drops some. The table lists around 280,000 clones, roughly 90% of them singletons, with approximately 2.2% in the top ten. The chain carries TRBV30 and TRBJ1-2; 7 bases fit TRBD1. The sequenced sample consisted of PBMCs. The TCR originated in a woman younger than 35 in good health and CMV-seronegative. The CDR3 loop is CAWSPGGYYGYTF. The DNA of the CDR3 is TGTGCCTGGAGTCCAGGGGGGTACTATGGCTACACCTTC.